The next 2 T cell receptor beta chains were all read from a single sample in a study of technical replicates of blood from a few donors. TCRdb's copy holds only in-frame clones and misses some; the assay was immunoSEQ multiplex PCR. Here the sample spans 75,000 to 100,000 clones, roughly 96% being singletons. Source material: T cells isolated from PBMCs. Every receptor here comes from a human donor in good health.

The chain links TRBV5-6 to TRBJ2-1; TRBD2 matches 8 bases. Germline V gives CDR1 SGHDT, CDR2 YYEEEE. The CDR3 is made up of 18 amino acids. The ends lost 5 bases at V and 7 bases at J; junction bases unmatched: 20. CDR3 in amino acids: CASSRDGSSGGQRNEQFF. As DNA, the CDR3 is TGTGCCAGCAGTCGGGACGGTAGTTCGGGGGGGCAGAGGAATGAGCAGTTCTTC. The entire variable domain, with the rest obtained from reference TRBV5-6 and TRBJ2-1, is as follows: DAGVTQSPTHLIKTRGQQVTLRCSPKSGHDTVSWYQQALGQGPQFIFQYYEEEERQRGNFPDRFSGHQFPNYSSELNVNALLLGDSALYLCASSRDGSSGGQRNEQFFGPGTRLTVL.

Here the CDR3 reads CASSRGNTEAFF. The CDR3, as DNA: TGTGCCAGCAGCAGGGGGAACACTGAAGCTTTCTTT. This chain uses TRBV6-6 with TRBJ1-1; possibly TRBD1 for D (6 bases). The CDR3 loop spans 12 amino acids. Trimming took off 6 bases at V and 1 base at J, with 6 bases between the two ends. Germline CDR1 MNHNY, CDR2 SVGAGI (reference sequence).